This entry features one T cell receptor beta chain sequence. Its matching antigen is unknown. Some clones are missing from TCRdb's copy, which holds only in-frame ones; the method was immunoSEQ multiplex PCR. The sample contains some 300,000 clones, around four fifths of which appear only once. Germline lookup yields CDR1 SGHVS and CDR2 FQNEAQ. Losses at the gene ends were 5 bases for V and 3 bases for J; bases not matched to a gene: 12. The CDR3 has 17 amino acids. These data come from a study of cytotoxic CD8 clonotypes in ibrutinib-treated CLL. Study observations and caveats: Stable or contracted on treatment, public clonotypes were also uncommon.

The specimen was PBMCs, collected before ibrutinib treatment. The receptor was isolated from a human donor with chronic lymphocytic leukemia. The chain has TRBV7-8 and TRBJ2-3, with TRBD1 matching 9 bases. The CDR3 DNA reads as TGTGCCAGCAGCCGGGTGGGGGGACAGGGTTCTACAGATACGCAGTATTTT. Translating it yields CASSRVGGQGSTDTQYF.